One sample yielded the 17 T cell receptor beta chains listed below, sequenced in a study of T cell changes during pregnancy in multiple sclerosis. The assay was immunoSEQ multiplex PCR, and TCRdb's table has in-frame clones only and misses some. The sample consists of roughly 110,000 clones, 92% of them appearing once. The specimen comprised peripheral blood, sampled in the third trimester of pregnancy. These receptors were collected from a female donor in good health, enrolled as a control in a pregnancy study.

The chain carries TRBV16 and TRBJ1-1, with TRBD1 matching over 10 bases. The V gene end was trimmed by 4 bases and the J gene end by 3 bases; junction bases not matched to a gene: 5. This CDR3 has 15 amino acids. Germline V CDR1 and CDR2: KGHSY, FQNENV. CDR3 DNA: TGTGCCAGCAGCCCGCGACAGGGGGCGGACACTGAAGCTTTCTTT. Its protein product is CASSPRQGADTEAFF.

The chain links TRBV4-3 to TRBJ2-3; no definite D call. Germline CDR1 reads LGHNA; CDR2 reads YSLEER. Deletions cut 1 base from V and 4 bases from J, with 6 bases between. The CDR3 extends over 13 amino acids. CDR3 protein: CASSQVTADTQYF. In DNA form, the CDR3 reads TGCGCCAGCAGCCAAGTAACAGCAGATACGCAGTATTTT.

The chain couples TRBV7-9 to TRBJ1-1; no firm D call. There are 14 residues in the CDR3. The V gene lost 2 bases and the J gene lost 0 bases, with 7 bases spanning the gap. Germline values: CDR1 SEHNR, CDR2 FQNEAQ (reference sequence). Here the CDR3 reads CASSLLVMNTEAFF. The CDR3 region has the DNA TGTGCCAGCAGCTTACTCGTAATGAACACTGAAGCTTTCTTT.

The chain joins TRBV18 to TRBJ1-3, with 8 bases fitting TRBD1. CDR3 length: 17 residues. V lost 2 bases and J lost 0; bases outside the gene matches: 6. Germline V gene lookup returns CDR1 KGHSH and CDR2 LQKENI. CDR3 amino acids: CASSPNAGGRSGNTIYF. Written as DNA, the CDR3 is TGTGCCAGCTCACCAAATGCAGGGGGCCGCTCTGGAAACACCATATATTTT.

This chain connects TRBV11-3 to TRBJ1-1; D is unresolved. Trimming shortened V by 5 bases and J by 4 bases, and 11 bases separated the two germline ends. Germline V lookup: CDR1 SGHNT, CDR2 YENEEA. This CDR3 contains 13 residues. CDR3 nucleotides: TGTGCCAGCAGCCAAAGTAGTTTCACTGAAGCTTTCTTT. It specifies CASSQSSFTEAFF.

CDR3 sequence: CASSDAGGTDTQYF. DNA for the CDR3: TGTGCCAGCAGTGACGCGGGGGGCACAGATACGCAGTATTTT. The chain is built from TRBV6-4 and TRBJ2-3; 7 bases are a match to TRBD2. CDR3 length: 14 amino acids. CDR1 is MRHNA, CDR2 SNTAGT, per germline. V gave up 2 bases and J gave up 1 base; unmatched junction bases: 0.

The chain employs TRBV13 and TRBJ1-2; TRBD1 is a possible D gene (5 bases). Germline V CDR1 and CDR2: PRHDT, FYEKMQ (reference sequence). The V and J ends lost 2 bases and 6 bases respectively, with 16 bases between them. CDR3 length equals 15 residues. The CDR3 DNA is TGTGCCAGCAGCTTATGGCGGGGCCGCGGGGATGGCTACACCTTC. Translating it yields CASSLWRGRGDGYTF.

This chain links TRBV11-3 with TRBJ2-7; perhaps TRBD2 as D (7 bases). The ends were cut back, 0 bases at V and 3 bases at J, with 18 bases in the middle. Germline CDR1 is SGHNT and CDR2 is YENEEA. CDR3 length: 17 amino acids. CDR3 protein: CASSLDSGGGVGYEQYF. The CDR3 region has the DNA TGTGCCAGCAGCTTAGATAGTGGGGGGGGCGTCGGCTACGAGCAGTACTTC.

This chain joins TRBV14 and TRBJ1-5, with D possibly TRBD1 on 6 matching bases. Germline lookup yields CDR1 SGHDN and CDR2 FVKESK. The length of the CDR3 is 14 residues. Trimming took off 1 base at V and 8 bases at J, with 12 bases between the two ends. The chain's CDR3 is CASSQAGGAEPQHF. CDR3 nucleotides: TGTGCCAGCAGCCAAGCGGGGGGCGCGGAGCCCCAGCATTTT.

The gene calls are TRBV5-4 and TRBJ1-4; possibly TRBD1 for D (6 bases). V gave up 3 bases and J gave up 3 bases, with 9 bases separating them. The CDR3 length is 14 residues. Germline values: CDR1 SGHNT, CDR2 YYREEE (reference sequence). This chain's CDR3 is CASSYGQSNEKLFF. The CDR3 DNA is TGTGCCAGCAGCTATGGACAGTCTAATGAAAAACTGTTTTTT.

The rearrangement joins TRBV27 to TRBJ2-1; possibly TRBD1 for D (6 bases). From germline, CDR1 is MNHEY and CDR2 SMNVEV (reference sequence). V gave up 1 base and J gave up 6 bases, with 16 bases separating them. The CDR3 sequence is 16 residues long. In nucleotides, the CDR3 is TGTGCCAGCAGTTTATTAGTGGGGGCGCGAAGCAATGAGCAGTTCTTC. Translated, it gives CASSLLVGARSNEQFF.

V and J are TRBV4-2 and TRBJ1-1; D gene uncertain. Per the germline V gene, CDR1 is LGHNA and CDR2 is YNFKEQ. Trimming took 2 bases from V and 4 from J, leaving 8 bases between them. The CDR3 length is 13 residues. In nucleotides, the CDR3 is TGTGCCAGCAGCCAATACCGCGGCACTGAAGCTTTCTTT. Protein sequence: CASSQYRGTEAFF.

The V and J genes are TRBV6-1 and TRBJ2-7; a possible D gene is TRBD1 (6 bases). CDR3 size: 14 residues. V lost 6 bases and J lost 7, with 19 bases in between. Germline V gene sequence: CDR1 MNHNS, CDR2 SASEGT. DNA for the CDR3: TGTGCCAGCAGCTTGGGACAAGGGGGAGAGGAGCAGTACTTC. Protein product: CASSLGQGGEEQYF.

V is TRBV27 and J is TRBJ1-1; D may be TRBD1 (6 bases). V lost 2 bases to trimming and J lost 11 bases, with 12 bases between them. Germline V gives CDR1 MNHEY, CDR2 SMNVEV (reference sequence). This CDR3 has 12 residues. The CDR3 sequence: CASSLLGARAFF. The CDR3 DNA reads as TGTGCCAGCAGTTTACTGGGGGCGAGGGCTTTCTTT.

The rearrangement joins TRBV9 to TRBJ1-3, with D unclear. V gave up 0 bases and J gave up 2 bases, with 12 bases separating them. CDR3 size: 16 residues. The germline gives CDR1 SGDLS, CDR2 YYNGEE. CDR3 in amino acids: CASSVATVGAGNTIYF. CDR3 bases: TGTGCCAGCAGCGTAGCTACAGTCGGCGCTGGAAACACCATATATTTT.

The chain is built from TRBV4-2 and TRBJ1-1; TRBD1 agrees at 9 bases. CDR3 length: 17 amino acids. In germline, CDR1 is LGHNA, CDR2 YNFKEQ. The junction had 10 bases not matched to a gene; V was cut back by 3 bases and J by 2 bases. CDR3 sequence reads: CASSHPIGDRENTEAFF. For the CDR3, the DNA is TGTGCCAGCAGCCATCCGATTGGGGACAGGGAAAACACTGAAGCTTTCTTT.

The V and J genes are TRBV7-2 and TRBJ2-1; maybe TRBD2 (5 bases). Germline V lookup: CDR1 SGHTA, CDR2 FQGNSA. The CDR3 consists of 15 residues. V gave up 2 bases and J gave up 9 bases, with 17 bases separating them. In nucleotides, the CDR3 is TGTGCCAGCAGCTTACCTCAACCGGGGTTAAGTGAGCAGTTCTTC. Its protein product is CASSLPQPGLSEQFF.